A selection of T cell receptor beta chains follows, all from one sample in a study of control samples from healthy donors and cancer patients. TCRdb's copy holds only in-frame clones and misses some; the assay was immunoSEQ multiplex PCR. The sample includes tens of thousands of clones, 94% of them seen just once. The sequencing sample was made of blood. These TCRs come from a man aged 30-40 years in good health. Both conserved end residues are part of each CDR3. Each record gives: CDR3 protein, CDR3 DNA, V gene, J gene, clone size, D gene. D genes are given only for firm matches. Only part of the rows carry a size: once, few, many, or a class if the clone is expanded.

CASSTLQGPLAKNIQYF	TGTGCCAGCAGCACGCTACAGGGGCCCTTAGCCAAAAACATTCAGTACTTC	TRBV5-6	TRBJ2-4	.	TRBD1
CASSRGAQGNTEAFF	TGTGCCAGCAGCCGTGGGGCACAGGGGAACACTGAAGCTTTCTTT	TRBV14	TRBJ1-1	.	.
CASSYGPAGVFTDTQYF	TGTGCCAGCAGTTACGGACCAGCGGGGGTTTTCACAGATACGCAGTATTTT	TRBV6-2/TRBV6-3	TRBJ2-3	.	TRBD2
CASSLAGLAANEQFF	TGTGCCAGCAGCTTAGCGGGACTAGCGGCCAATGAGCAGTTCTTC	TRBV11-2	TRBJ2-1	.	TRBD2
CASSQDPLFTGELFF	TGTGCCAGCAGCCAAGACCCCCTCTTCACCGGGGAGCTGTTTTTT	TRBV4-2	TRBJ2-2	.	.
CASSLIGPVANSPLHF	TGTGCCAGCAGTTTAATCGGCCCGGTAGCCAATTCACCCCTCCACTTT	TRBV28	TRBJ1-6	.	.
CAWSPGQGTYEQYF	TGTGCCTGGAGTCCCGGACAGGGTACCTACGAGCAGTACTTC	TRBV30	TRBJ2-7	.	TRBD1
CASSWAGEGTDTQYF	TGTGCCAGCAGTTGGGCAGGGGAAGGCACAGATACGCAGTATTTT	TRBV6-6	TRBJ2-3	.	.
CSAKAVYEQYF	TGCAGTGCTAAGGCGGTTTACGAGCAGTACTTC	TRBV20-1	TRBJ2-7	.	.
CASSPRQNTEAFF	TGTGCCAGCAGTCCGCGACAGAACACTGAAGCTTTCTTT	TRBV28	TRBJ1-1	.	.
CASSPYRGRETQYF	TGCGCCAGCAGCCCTTACAGGGGGCGGGAGACCCAGTACTTC	TRBV5-1	TRBJ2-5	.	TRBD1
CASSLNRAREQYF	TGTGCCAGCAGTTTAAACAGGGCAAGGGAGCAGTACTTC	TRBV27	TRBJ2-7	.	.
CATLLSPDIKFEGPCEQYF	TGTGCCACCCTCCTGTCCCCAGACATTAAGTTTGAAGGCCCTTGCGAGCAGTACTTC	TRBV10-3	TRBJ2-7	once	.
CASSQEWLAGASGSYNEQFF	TGTGCCAGCAGCCAAGAGTGGCTAGCGGGGGCCTCCGGCTCCTACAATGAGCAGTTCTTC	TRBV4-2	TRBJ2-1	once	TRBD2
CASNSGGAHTEAFF	TGTGCCAGCAACTCAGGGGGAGCCCACACTGAAGCTTTCTTT	TRBV6-5	TRBJ1-1	.	TRBD1
CATLAGELFF	TGTGCCACCTTAGCCGGGGAGCTGTTTTTT	TRBV6-5	TRBJ2-2	.	.
CAWSGTYNTGELFF	TGTGCCTGGAGTGGGACTTATAACACCGGGGAGCTGTTTTTT	TRBV30	TRBJ2-2	.	.
CASSADGNTEAFF	TGTGCCAGCAGCGCTGATGGGAACACTGAAGCTTTCTTT	TRBV9	TRBJ1-1	.	.
CASSKGRGLNTEAFF	TGTGCCAGCAGCAAAGGGAGGGGGCTGAACACTGAAGCTTTCTTT	TRBV21-1	TRBJ1-1	.	.
CASSHRRASSYNSPLHF	TGCGCCAGCAGCCACAGAAGGGCCAGCTCCTATAATTCACCCCTCCACTTT	TRBV4-1	TRBJ1-6	.	.
CASSLFSAGSTDTQYF	TGTGCCAGCAGTTTATTTTCGGCAGGGAGCACAGATACGCAGTATTTT	TRBV27	TRBJ2-3	.	.
CASSHLSTYEQYF	TGTGCCAGCAGCCACCTTAGTACCTACGAGCAGTACTTC	TRBV3-1/TRBV3-2	TRBJ2-7	.	.
CASSQGRRETGELFF	TGCGCCAGCAGCCAAGGGCGAAGGGAAACCGGGGAGCTGTTTTTT	TRBV4-1	TRBJ2-2	.	.
CASSLGTSTDTQYF	TGTGCCAGCAGCTTAGGGACTAGCACAGATACGCAGTATTTT	TRBV11-2	TRBJ2-3	.	.
CASRGTSYGYTF	TGTGCCAGCCGCGGGACAAGCTATGGCTACACCTTC	TRBV28	TRBJ1-2	.	.
CASSFPDRAEQYF	TGTGCCAGCAGTTTCCCGGACAGGGCCGAGCAGTACTTC	TRBV12-3/TRBV12-4	TRBJ2-7	.	TRBD1
CASSSGGPRGPTYEQYF	TGCGCCAGCAGCTCGGGGGGCCCGAGGGGCCCGACCTACGAGCAGTACTTC	TRBV5-1	TRBJ2-7	.	.
CASSARGQLTSYNEQFF	TGTGCCAGCAGTGCCCGAGGTCAGTTGACCTCCTACAATGAGCAGTTCTTC	TRBV2	TRBJ2-1	.	.
CASSGQGFHNEQFF	TGTGCCAGTTCGGGACAGGGGTTTCACAATGAGCAGTTCTTC	TRBV27	TRBJ2-1	few	TRBD1
CASSPQGQNNSPLHF	TGTGCCAGCTCACCCCAGGGACAGAATAATTCACCCCTCCACTTT	TRBV18	TRBJ1-6	.	TRBD1
CASTSSGAGGQPQHF	TGTGCCAGCACCTCCTCGGGAGCCGGGGGTCAGCCCCAGCATTTT	TRBV28	TRBJ1-5	once	.
CASIEGTLLTDTQYF	TGTGCCAGCATCGAAGGGACTCTCCTCACAGATACGCAGTATTTT	TRBV7-9	TRBJ2-3	once	.
CASSQPKGVNTEAFF	TGTGCCAGCAGCCAACCAAAGGGCGTTAACACTGAAGCTTTCTTT	TRBV3-1/TRBV3-2	TRBJ1-1	.	.
CASSLVGQGVAVPNNEQFF	TGCGCCAGCAGCTTGGTGGGACAGGGGGTAGCAGTTCCAAACAATGAGCAGTTCTTC	TRBV5-1	TRBJ2-1	.	TRBD1
CASSLGFTSGYGEQFF	TGTGCCAGCAGCTTAGGCTTTACTAGCGGGTACGGTGAGCAGTTCTTC	TRBV7-9	TRBJ2-1	.	TRBD2
CASSRAPGTASSYGYTF	TGTGCCAGCAGCCGAGCTCCCGGGACAGCAAGTTCCTATGGCTACACCTTC	TRBV27	TRBJ1-2	.	TRBD1
CASSLLGTGGTDTQYF	TGTGCCAGCAGTTTATTGGGGACAGGGGGCACAGATACGCAGTATTTT	TRBV27	TRBJ2-3	.	TRBD1
CASSSHRGMNTEAFF	TGCGCCAGCAGCTCCCACAGGGGAATGAACACTGAAGCTTTCTTT	TRBV5-1	TRBJ1-1	.	TRBD1
CASSHRGLIRSTEAFF	TGTGCCAGCAGCCACCGTGGGTTAATTCGTAGTACTGAAGCTTTCTTT	TRBV3-1/TRBV3-2	TRBJ1-1	.	.
CASILQGFGELFF	TGTGCCAGCATCCTCCAGGGTTTCGGGGAGCTGTTTTTT	TRBV12-3/TRBV12-4	TRBJ2-2	.	.
CASSGPGQGPRNSGNTIYF	TGTGCCAGCAGTGGACCGGGACAGGGGCCGAGAAACTCTGGAAACACCATATATTTT	TRBV2	TRBJ1-3	.	TRBD1
CASSGRGTSGVYEQYF	TGTGCCAGCAGCGGACGGGGGACTAGCGGGGTCTACGAGCAGTACTTC	TRBV9	TRBJ2-7	once	TRBD2
CAWTQGRAEQPQHF	TGTGCCTGGACACAAGGAAGGGCCGAGCAGCCCCAGCATTTT	TRBV30	TRBJ1-5	.	.
CSVRQGRATDTQYF	TGCAGCGTCCGACAGGGTAGGGCAACAGATACGCAGTATTTT	TRBV29-1	TRBJ2-3	.	TRBD1
CASSLRGDGNQPQHF	TGTGCCAGCAGTTTACGAGGGGACGGCAATCAGCCCCAGCATTTT	TRBV27	TRBJ1-5	.	.
CGSSPGVQGDQPQHF	TGTGGCAGCTCACCAGGGGTACAGGGGGATCAGCCCCAGCATTTT	TRBV18	TRBJ1-5	.	TRBD1
CASRLGSGRGTTGELFF	TGTGCAAGTCGCTTAGGGTCGGGCAGGGGGACCACCGGGGAGCTGTTTTTT	TRBV12-2	TRBJ2-2	.	.
CAWTYGGSYGYTF	TGTGCCTGGACTTACGGGGGGAGCTATGGCTACACCTTC	TRBV30	TRBJ1-2	.	.
CSVGTGGDYGYTF	TGCAGCGTTGGAACAGGGGGCGACTATGGCTACACCTTC	TRBV29-1	TRBJ1-2	.	TRBD1
CAWRATGVNSYEQYF	TGTGCCTGGAGAGCTACAGGGGTAAACTCCTACGAGCAGTACTTC	TRBV30	TRBJ2-7	.	TRBD1
CASSLGQNYGYTF	TGTGCCAGCAGCTTAGGACAGAACTATGGCTACACCTTC	TRBV7-3	TRBJ1-2	.	.
CASRAPGPNPQNEQFF	TGTGCCAGCAGAGCACCGGGACCCAACCCGCAGAATGAGCAGTTCTTC	TRBV2	TRBJ2-1	.	.
CASSLSVSAGSEQYF	TGTGCCAGCAGCTTATCCGTCTCGGCAGGGTCCGAGCAGTACTTC	TRBV7-2	TRBJ2-7	.	.
CASSLSSTASGGLDTQYF	TGTGCCAGCAGTTTATCGAGTACGGCTAGCGGGGGTCTGGATACGCAGTATTTT	TRBV27	TRBJ2-3	.	TRBD2
CASSQDPAGGSTDTQYF	TGTGCCAGCAGCCAAGACCCGGCGGGGGGGAGCACAGATACGCAGTATTTT	TRBV4-2	TRBJ2-3	.	TRBD2
CASSLGDGRTGRAAFF	TGTGCCAGCAGCTTGGGGGACGGCCGGACAGGGCGTGCAGCTTTCTTT	TRBV5-4	TRBJ1-1	.	TRBD1
CASTRRGDEGEQFF	TGTGCCAGCACTCGTCGGGGGGATGAAGGTGAGCAGTTCTTC	TRBV14	TRBJ2-1	.	TRBD2
CASSLSGRGTTGSNQPQHF	TGTGCCAGCAGCTTGAGTGGTCGGGGAACAACCGGGAGCAATCAGCCCCAGCATTTT	TRBV5-5	TRBJ1-5	once	.
CASRSRQDEKLFF	TGTGCCAGCAGAAGTCGACAGGATGAAAAACTGTTTTTT	TRBV7-2	TRBJ1-4	.	.
CASSLTGPRSRSYNEQFF	TGTGCCAGCAGCTTAACGGGTCCCAGATCTCGCTCCTACAATGAGCAGTTCTTC	TRBV7-3	TRBJ2-1	.	.